This T cell receptor (beta chain) emerged from a study of graft-versus-host responses after intestinal transplantation. Clones were sequenced by immunoSEQ multiplex PCR, and TCRdb holds only the in-frame ones, with some missing. The repertoire has 6,000 to 7,000 clones, around 25% of them found once; the top ten carry about 4.3%. The specimen was alloreactive CD4+ T cells from a mixed lymphocyte reaction culture, collected before transplantation. Regarding subset: CFSE-low proliferating T cells sorted from roughly 6-day pre-transplant mixed lymphocyte reaction (GvH or HvG direction). The TCR comes from a human patient who was an organ donor for intestinal transplantation.

In DNA, the CDR3 is TGCGCCAGCAGCCCAGGACTTTACGAGCAGTACTTC. Translation gives CASSPGLYEQYF. The chain employs TRBV5-1 and TRBJ2-7; TRBD2 might be the D (5 bases). Trimming shortened V by 4 bases and J by 4 bases, and 9 bases separated the two germline ends. The CDR3 has 12 amino acids. Germline V CDR1 and CDR2: SGHRS, YFSETQ.